What follows are 18 T cell receptor beta chains derived from one specimen sequenced in a study of T cells in tumors after PD-1 blockade. The method was immunoSEQ multiplex PCR; TCRdb's version includes in-frame clones alone and lacks a portion of them. The sample consists of approximately 45,000 clones, roughly 84% of them appearing once. This specimen consisted of PBMCs, obtained before anti-PD-1 therapy. All receptors derive from a human donor with advanced basal cell or squamous cell carcinoma (not recorded which).

This chain connects TRBV28 to TRBJ1-2, with a tentative D call TRBD1 (6 bases). Trimming removed 4 bases at V and 8 bases at J, with 17 bases between. The CDR3 extends over 14 amino acids. Germline V gene data show CDR1 as MDHEN and CDR2 as SYDVKM. The CDR3 coding sequence is TGTGCCAGCAGTTACGGATTGGGGGCGCCCGGCTACACCTTC. This translates into CASSYGLGAPGYTF.

The rearrangement links TRBV7-3 to TRBJ1-2; D is possibly TRBD1 (5 bases). Germline loops: CDR1 SGHTA, CDR2 FQGTGA. The CDR3 extends over 15 amino acids. Trimming took 5 bases from V and 4 from J, leaving 17 bases between them. The CDR3 is CASSPSPGTAYGYTF. CDR3 coding DNA: TGTGCCAGCAGCCCTAGTCCCGGGACGGCCTATGGCTACACCTTC.

This sequence joins TRBV4-1 and TRBJ2-2; either TRBD1 or TRBD2 may fit D (5 bases each). There are 15 residues in the CDR3. V lost 6 bases, J lost 6 bases, and 17 bases lay in between. CDR1 and CDR2 from the germline V gene are MGHRA and YSYEKL. CDR3 residues: CASRTGSLGAGELFF. Here the CDR3 DNA reads TGCGCCAGCAGGACGGGCAGCCTGGGGGCCGGGGAGCTGTTTTTT.

The gene calls are TRBV9 and TRBJ2-7; 13 nucleotides align to TRBD2. This CDR3 comprises 15 residues. J gave up 4 bases and V 4 bases, and 5 bases lay outside the gene matches. Germline CDR1 SGDLS, CDR2 YYNGEE. The CDR3 DNA reads TGTGCCAGCAGCCCCACGGGACTAGCGGGGTACGAGCAGTACTTC. Translated: CASSPTGLAGYEQYF.

The chain carries TRBV19 and TRBJ1-3; D call uncertain. The CDR3 covers 14 residues. Germline CDR1 LNHDA, CDR2 SQIVND (reference sequence). The V end lost 3 bases, the J end lost 3 bases, and 9 bases lay between the germline ends. CDR3 DNA sequence: TGTGCCAGTAGTATCGACGGAATTGGAAACACCATATATTTT. It encodes CASSIDGIGNTIYF.

In its sample, this clone was seen once. V and J are TRBV5-1 and TRBJ1-1; no firm D call. V gave up 0 bases and J gave up 8 bases, with 5 bases separating them. The CDR3 has 11 amino acids. From germline, CDR1 is SGHRS and CDR2 YFSETQ. The CDR3 nucleotides are TGCGCCAGCAGCTTGGCCGGCGAAGCTTTCTTT. It yields the protein CASSLAGEAFF.

This clone was picked up a small number of times. V gene TRBV14 combines with J gene TRBJ2-2; D gene unclear. Germline V gene lookup returns CDR1 SGHDN and CDR2 FVKESK. The CDR3 spans 11 residues. Trimming stripped 0 bases from V and 8 bases from J, with 1 base between. The CDR3 reads CASSQEGELFF. The CDR3 nucleotides are TGTGCCAGCAGCCAAGAGGGGGAGCTGTTTTTT.

V and J are TRBV7-2 and TRBJ1-5; 7 nucleotides agree with TRBD1. Per germline, CDR1 SGHTA and CDR2 FQGNSA. V shed 3 bases, J shed 3 bases, and the junction held 2 bases outside the gene matches. The CDR3 runs to 14 residues. CDR3 region: CASSLGQYNQPQHF. The CDR3 DNA follows: TGTGCCAGCAGCTTGGGACAGTACAATCAGCCCCAGCATTTT. Using reference TRBV7-2 and TRBJ1-5 for the parts outside the CDR3, the full variable domain is GAGVSQSPSNKVTEKGKDVELRCDPISGHTALYWYRQSLGQGLEFLIYFQGNSAPDKSGLPSDRFSAERTGGSVSTLTIQRTQQEDSAVYLCASSLGQYNQPQHFGDGTRLSIL.

The chain carries TRBV11-1 and TRBJ2-7; 7 bases are a match to TRBD2. Germline CDR1 and CDR2: SGHAT and FQDESV (reference sequence). V gave up 5 bases and J gave up 1 base; unmatched junction bases: 5. The CDR3 is 14 residues long. CDR3 residues: CASSTLGGSYEQYF. The CDR3 region has the DNA TGTGCCAGCAGCACGCTGGGGGGGTCCTACGAGCAGTACTTC. Looking up the rest from reference TRBV11-1 and TRBJ2-7 gives the full variable domain: EAEVAQSPRYKITEKSQAVAFWCDPISGHATLYWYRQILGQGPELLVQFQDESVVDDSQLPKDRFSAERLKGVDSTLKIQPAELGDSAMYLCASSTLGGSYEQYFGPGTRLTVT.

The genes are TRBV7-2 and TRBJ1-5; D uncertain. V was pared by 1 base and J by 4 bases, with 11 bases between. CDR3 length equals 15 residues. Per the germline V gene, CDR1 is SGHTA and CDR2 is FQGNSA. The CDR3 DNA follows: TGTGCCAGCAGCTTAGATCCCGGGCCTAATCAGCCCCAGCATTTT. This gives the protein CASSLDPGPNQPQHF.

V and J are TRBV4-1 and TRBJ1-4; D is ambiguous. CDR3 length: 15 residues. CDR1 and CDR2 (germline): MGHRA, YSYEKL. Trimming cost V 10 bases and J 8 bases, with 23 bases left between them. CDR3 bases: TGCGCCAATCCTGACGGAGAGGGTACTTGGGAAAAACTGTTTTTT. It translates to CANPDGEGTWEKLFF.

This clone was recorded once. The chain combines TRBV6-5 with TRBJ1-5; D perhaps matches TRBD1 (6 bases). V was pared by 4 bases and J by 4 bases, with 14 bases between. The CDR3 has 15 amino acids. From germline, CDR1 is MNHEY and CDR2 SVGAGI. The CDR3 spells CASSSARGQNQPQHF. In DNA, the CDR3 is TGTGCCAGCAGTTCCGCCCGAGGACAGAATCAGCCCCAGCATTTT.

V gene TRBV2 combines with J gene TRBJ2-5, with 8 bases identical to TRBD2. V lost 8 bases and J lost 1; bases outside the gene matches: 6. The CDR3 is made up of 14 amino acids. CDR1 SNHLY and CDR2 FYNNEI come from the germline V gene. The CDR3 DNA follows: TGTGCCAGCGCGGTCGGGAGGGTCCAAGAGACCCAGTACTTC. Translated, it gives CASAVGRVQETQYF.

This chain uses TRBV15 with TRBJ2-7; a possible D gene is TRBD1 (7 bases). The V end lost 5 bases, the J end lost 3 bases, and 17 bases lay between the germline ends. Germline CDR1 LNHNV, CDR2 YYDKDF (reference sequence). The CDR3 totals 15 residues. CDR3 protein: CATSRGGGQRYEQYF. DNA of the CDR3: TGTGCCACCAGCCGAGGAGGGGGACAGCGCTACGAGCAGTACTTC.

This clone showed up just once. V usage is TRBV29-1 and J usage is TRBJ2-7; no clear D. This CDR3 region has 14 residues. The germline V gene encodes CDR1 SQVTM and CDR2 ANQGSEA. Trimming took 5 bases from V and 3 from J, leaving 17 bases between them. CDR3 loop: CSVFDLRGNYEQYF. The CDR3 DNA reads TGCAGCGTTTTTGACCTCCGAGGCAACTACGAGCAGTACTTC.

This clone has just one count. The rearrangement links TRBV7-2 to TRBJ1-2; D call uncertain. Germline lookup yields CDR1 SGHTA and CDR2 FQGNSA. Trimming stripped 1 base from V and 7 bases from J, with 10 bases between. The CDR3 has 13 amino acids. In nucleotides, the CDR3 is TGTGCCAGCAGCTTAGAAGGAGGCCGTGGCTACACCTTC. This codes for CASSLEGGRGYTF.

The chain couples TRBV29-1 to TRBJ2-1; the match to TRBD2 covers 8 bases. Germline lookup yields CDR1 SQVTM and CDR2 ANQGSEA. The CDR3 has 15 residues. V lost 3 bases to trimming and J lost 6 bases; unmatched junction nucleotides: 10. The CDR3 coding sequence is TGCAGCGTTGAGGCGGGAGGACCTCCGGGCAATGAGCAGTTCTTC. It translates to CSVEAGGPPGNEQFF.

Turning to this clone: The identical CDR3 is also encoded by other nucleotide sequences in the sample. The chain has TRBV3-1 (or the pseudogene TRBV3-2) and TRBJ1-2; D ambiguous. Germline V CDR1 and CDR2: LGHDT, YNNKEL (reference sequence). The CDR3 runs 15 residues. Trimming pared 6 bases from V and 6 bases from J, leaving 20 bases between. The CDR3 bases are TGTGCCAGCAGACCCAGAGGCACGGCCAGTAATGGCTACACCTTC. It yields the protein CASRPRGTASNGYTF.